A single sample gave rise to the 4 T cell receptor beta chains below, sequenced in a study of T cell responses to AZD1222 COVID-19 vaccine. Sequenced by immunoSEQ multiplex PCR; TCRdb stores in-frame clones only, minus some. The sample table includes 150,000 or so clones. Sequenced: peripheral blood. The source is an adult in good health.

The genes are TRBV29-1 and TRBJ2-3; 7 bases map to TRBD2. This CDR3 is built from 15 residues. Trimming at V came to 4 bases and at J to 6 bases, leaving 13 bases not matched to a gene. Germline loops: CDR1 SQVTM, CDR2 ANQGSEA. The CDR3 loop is CSVAGGSGRADTQYF. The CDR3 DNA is TGCAGCGTTGCGGGGGGAAGCGGCCGGGCCGATACGCAGTATTTT.

The CDR3 loop is CASSEIGGPTYEQYF. The CDR3 DNA sequence: TGTGCCAGCAGTGAGATCGGGGGGCCGACCTACGAGCAGTACTTC. The J gene is TRBJ2-7, the V gene TRBV2; a possible D gene is TRBD2 (7 bases). The V end lost 3 bases, the J end lost 2 bases, and 14 bases lay between the germline ends. The CDR3 is 15 residues long. The germline gives CDR1 SNHLY, CDR2 FYNNEI.

The CDR3 protein is CASSPGTGINEQFF. The CDR3 region has the DNA TGTGCCAGCAGTCCCGGGACGGGCATCAATGAGCAGTTCTTC. V and J are TRBV2 and TRBJ2-1; possibly TRBD1 or TRBD2 for D (5 bases each). CDR1 is SNHLY and CDR2 is FYNNEI in the germline V gene. V shed 5 bases and J shed 6 bases, with 14 bases lying between them. The CDR3 has 14 amino acids.

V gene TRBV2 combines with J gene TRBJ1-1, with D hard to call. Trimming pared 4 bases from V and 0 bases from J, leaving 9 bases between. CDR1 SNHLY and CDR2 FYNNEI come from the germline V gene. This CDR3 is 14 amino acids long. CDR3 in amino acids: CASSVGPMNTEAFF. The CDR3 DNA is TGTGCCAGCAGTGTGGGTCCCATGAACACTGAAGCTTTCTTT.